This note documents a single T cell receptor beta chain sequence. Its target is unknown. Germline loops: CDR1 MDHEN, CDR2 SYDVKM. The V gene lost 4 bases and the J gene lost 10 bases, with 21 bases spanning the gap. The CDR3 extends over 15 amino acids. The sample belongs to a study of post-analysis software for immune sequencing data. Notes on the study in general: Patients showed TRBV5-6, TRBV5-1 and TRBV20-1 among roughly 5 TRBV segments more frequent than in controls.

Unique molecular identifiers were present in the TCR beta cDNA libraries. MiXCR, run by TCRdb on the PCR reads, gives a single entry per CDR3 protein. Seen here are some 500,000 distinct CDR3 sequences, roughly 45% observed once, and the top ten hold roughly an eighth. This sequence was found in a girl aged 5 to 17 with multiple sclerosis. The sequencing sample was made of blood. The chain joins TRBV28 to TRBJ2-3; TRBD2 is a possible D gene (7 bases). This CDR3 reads CASSSGGQGSYSQYF. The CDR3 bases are TGTGCCAGCAGTTCGGGGGGTCAGGGGTCCTATTCGCAGTATTTT.